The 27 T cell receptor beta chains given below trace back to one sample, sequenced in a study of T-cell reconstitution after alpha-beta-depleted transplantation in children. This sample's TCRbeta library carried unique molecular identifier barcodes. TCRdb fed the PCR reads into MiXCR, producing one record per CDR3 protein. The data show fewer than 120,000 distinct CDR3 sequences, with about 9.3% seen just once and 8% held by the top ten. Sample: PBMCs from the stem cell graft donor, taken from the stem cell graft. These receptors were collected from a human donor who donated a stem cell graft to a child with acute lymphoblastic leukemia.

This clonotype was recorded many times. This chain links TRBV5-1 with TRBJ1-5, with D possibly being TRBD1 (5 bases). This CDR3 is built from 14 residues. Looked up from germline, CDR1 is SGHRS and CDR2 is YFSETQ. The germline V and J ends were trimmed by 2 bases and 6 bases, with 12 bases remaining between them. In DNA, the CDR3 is TGCGCCAGCAGCTTCGGGGGGGTTGGTCAGCCCCAGCATTTT. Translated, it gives CASSFGGVGQPQHF.

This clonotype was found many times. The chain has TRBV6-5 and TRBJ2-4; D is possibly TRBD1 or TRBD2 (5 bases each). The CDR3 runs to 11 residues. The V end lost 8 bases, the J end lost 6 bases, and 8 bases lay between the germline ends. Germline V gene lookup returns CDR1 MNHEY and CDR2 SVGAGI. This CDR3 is CASERGNIQYF. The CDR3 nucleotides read TGTGCCAGCGAGAGGGGAAACATTCAGTACTTC.

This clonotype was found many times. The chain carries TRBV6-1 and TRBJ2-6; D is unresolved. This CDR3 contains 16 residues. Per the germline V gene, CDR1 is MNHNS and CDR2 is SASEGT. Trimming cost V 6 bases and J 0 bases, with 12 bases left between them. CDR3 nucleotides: TGTGCCAGCAGCCTCAGTATCAACTCTGGGGCCAACGTCCTGACTTTC. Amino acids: CASSLSINSGANVLTF.

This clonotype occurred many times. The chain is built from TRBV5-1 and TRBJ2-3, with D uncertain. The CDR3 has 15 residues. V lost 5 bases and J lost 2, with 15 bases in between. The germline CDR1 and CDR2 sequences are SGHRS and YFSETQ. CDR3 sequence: CASRADRRITDTQYF. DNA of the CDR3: TGCGCCAGCAGGGCTGATAGAAGGATCACAGATACGCAGTATTTT.

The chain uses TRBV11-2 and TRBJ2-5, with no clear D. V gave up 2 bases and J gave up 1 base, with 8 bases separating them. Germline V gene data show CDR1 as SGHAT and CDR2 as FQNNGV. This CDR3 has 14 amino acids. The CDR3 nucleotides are TGTGCCAGCAGCTTATCCATTACCCAAGAGACCCAGTACTTC. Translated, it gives CASSLSITQETQYF.

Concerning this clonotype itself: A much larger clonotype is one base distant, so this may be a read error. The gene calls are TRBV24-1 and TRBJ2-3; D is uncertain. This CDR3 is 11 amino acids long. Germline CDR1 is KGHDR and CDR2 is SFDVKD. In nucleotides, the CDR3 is TGTGCCACCAGATCACGGCACCGGTGGTTTTTT. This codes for CATRSRHRWFF.

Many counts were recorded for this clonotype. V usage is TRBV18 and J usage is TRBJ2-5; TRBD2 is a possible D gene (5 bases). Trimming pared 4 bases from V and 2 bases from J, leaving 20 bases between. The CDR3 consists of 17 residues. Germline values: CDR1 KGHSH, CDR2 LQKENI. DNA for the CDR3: TGTGCCAGCTCACAGACTTCTTACGGGGTCCCGCAAGAGACCCAGTACTTC. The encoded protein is CASSQTSYGVPQETQYF.

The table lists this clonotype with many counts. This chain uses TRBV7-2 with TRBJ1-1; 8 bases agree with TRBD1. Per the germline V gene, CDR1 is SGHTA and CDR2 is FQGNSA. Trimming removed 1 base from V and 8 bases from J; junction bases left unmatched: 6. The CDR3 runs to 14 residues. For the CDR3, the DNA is TGTGCCAGCAGCTTAGACTGGACAGGGCTGGAAGCTTTCTTT. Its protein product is CASSLDWTGLEAFF. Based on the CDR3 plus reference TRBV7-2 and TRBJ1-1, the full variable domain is GAGVSQSPSNKVTEKGKDVELRCDPISGHTALYWYRQSLGQGLEFLIYFQGNSAPDKSGLPSDRFSAERTGGSVSTLTIQRTQQEDSAVYLCASSLDWTGLEAFFGQGTRLTVV.

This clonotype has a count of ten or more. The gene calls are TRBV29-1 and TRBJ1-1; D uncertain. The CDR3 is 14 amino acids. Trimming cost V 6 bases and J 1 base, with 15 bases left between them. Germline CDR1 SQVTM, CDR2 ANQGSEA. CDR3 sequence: CSVDHGGWNTEAFF. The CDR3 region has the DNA TGCAGCGTCGACCACGGTGGTTGGAACACTGAAGCTTTCTTT.

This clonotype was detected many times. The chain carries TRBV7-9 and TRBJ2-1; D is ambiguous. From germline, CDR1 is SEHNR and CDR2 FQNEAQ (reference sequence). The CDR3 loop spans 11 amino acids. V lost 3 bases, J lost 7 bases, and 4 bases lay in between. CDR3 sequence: CASSFSNEQFF. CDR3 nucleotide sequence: TGTGCCAGCAGCTTCTCGAATGAGCAGTTCTTC.

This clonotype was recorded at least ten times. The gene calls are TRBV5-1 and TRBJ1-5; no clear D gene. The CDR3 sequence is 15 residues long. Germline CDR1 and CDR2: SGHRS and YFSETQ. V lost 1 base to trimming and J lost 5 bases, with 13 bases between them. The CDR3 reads CASSLNPSADQPQHF. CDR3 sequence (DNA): TGCGCCAGCAGCTTGAATCCCTCCGCGGATCAGCCCCAGCATTTT.

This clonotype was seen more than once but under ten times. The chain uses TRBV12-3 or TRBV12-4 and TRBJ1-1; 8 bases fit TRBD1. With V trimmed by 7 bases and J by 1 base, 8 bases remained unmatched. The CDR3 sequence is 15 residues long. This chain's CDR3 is CASNKQGASNTEAFF. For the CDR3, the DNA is TGTGCCAGCAACAAGCAGGGGGCATCGAACACTGAAGCTTTCTTT.

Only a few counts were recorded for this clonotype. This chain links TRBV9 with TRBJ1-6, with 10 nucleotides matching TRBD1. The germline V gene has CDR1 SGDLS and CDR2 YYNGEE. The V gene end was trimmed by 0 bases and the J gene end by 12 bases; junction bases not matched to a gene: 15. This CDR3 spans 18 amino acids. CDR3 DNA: TGTGCCAGCAGCGTAGATCGAGGAGGGACAGGGGAAAGAAGACCCCTCCACTTT. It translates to CASSVDRGGTGERRPLHF.

The chain's CDR3 is CASSRPGAEAFF. The CDR3 DNA is TGTGCCAGCTCACGCCCGGGCGCTGAAGCTTTCTTT. This chain connects TRBV18 to TRBJ1-1; no clear D. CDR1 is KGHSH and CDR2 is LQKENI in the germline V gene. The CDR3 covers 12 residues. The V end lost 4 bases, the J end lost 6 bases, and 9 bases lay between the germline ends.

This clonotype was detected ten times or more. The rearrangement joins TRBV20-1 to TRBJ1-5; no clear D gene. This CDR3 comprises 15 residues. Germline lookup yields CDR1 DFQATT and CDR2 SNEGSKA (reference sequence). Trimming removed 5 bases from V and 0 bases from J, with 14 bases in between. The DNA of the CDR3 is TGCAGTGCTCGAGGGAGGCAAGTTAGCAATCAGCCCCAGCATTTT. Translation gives CSARGRQVSNQPQHF.

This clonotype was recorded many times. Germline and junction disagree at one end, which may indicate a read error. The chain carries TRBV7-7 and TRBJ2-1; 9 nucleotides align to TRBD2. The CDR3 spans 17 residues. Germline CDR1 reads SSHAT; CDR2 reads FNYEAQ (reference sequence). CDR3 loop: CASSLSGPSGGYNEQFF. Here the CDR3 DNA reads TGTGCTAGCAGCTTAAGTGGGCCCAGCGGGGGGTACAATGAGCAGTTCTTC.

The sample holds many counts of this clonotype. CDR3 coding DNA: TGTGCCAGCAGCTTAGGGACAGGGAATAGCAATCAGCCCCAGCATTTT. This translates into CASSLGTGNSNQPQHF. The rearrangement links TRBV7-9 to TRBJ1-5; 8 positions match TRBD1. CDR3 length: 16 residues. V lost 1 base and J lost 0; bases outside the gene matches: 2. CDR1 and CDR2 (germline): SEHNR, FQNEAQ (reference sequence).

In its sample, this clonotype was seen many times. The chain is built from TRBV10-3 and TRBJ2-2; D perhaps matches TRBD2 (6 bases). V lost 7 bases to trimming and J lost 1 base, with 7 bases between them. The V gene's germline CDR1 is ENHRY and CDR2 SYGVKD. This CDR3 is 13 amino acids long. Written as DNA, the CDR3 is TGTGCCATCACGGGACTGAACACCGGGGAGCTGTTTTTT. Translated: CAITGLNTGELFF.

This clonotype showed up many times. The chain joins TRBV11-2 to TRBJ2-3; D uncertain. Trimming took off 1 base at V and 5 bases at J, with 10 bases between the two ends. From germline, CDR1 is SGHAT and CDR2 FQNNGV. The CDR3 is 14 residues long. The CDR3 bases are TGTGCCAGCAGCTTAGGCCATGCAGTAGATACGCAGTATTTT. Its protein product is CASSLGHAVDTQYF.

The CDR3: CASSRKRAAPLGGANVLTF. CDR3 coding DNA: TGTGCCAGCAGCCGTAAACGGGCCGCGCCGTTAGGTGGGGCCAACGTCCTGACTTTC. The chain combines TRBV4-2 with TRBJ2-6, with no clear D. V was cut by 4 bases and J by 3 bases, with 22 bases left in between. This CDR3 contains 19 residues. Looked up from germline, CDR1 is LGHNA and CDR2 is YNFKEQ.

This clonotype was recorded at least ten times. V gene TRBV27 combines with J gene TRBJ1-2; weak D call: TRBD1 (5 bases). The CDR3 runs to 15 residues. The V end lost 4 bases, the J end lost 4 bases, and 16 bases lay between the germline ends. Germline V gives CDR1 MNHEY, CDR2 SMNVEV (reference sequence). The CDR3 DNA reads TGTGCCAGCAGTTACTCGGGGGGATTACGCTATGGCTACACCTTC. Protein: CASSYSGGLRYGYTF.

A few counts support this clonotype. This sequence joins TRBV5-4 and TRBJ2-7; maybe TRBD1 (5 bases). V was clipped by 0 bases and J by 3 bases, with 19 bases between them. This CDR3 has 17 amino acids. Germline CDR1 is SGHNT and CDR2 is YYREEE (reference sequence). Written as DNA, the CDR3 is TGTGCCAGCAGCTTGGGAGGTTTGCAGGGTGAAGTCTACGAGCAGTACTTC. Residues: CASSLGGLQGEVYEQYF.

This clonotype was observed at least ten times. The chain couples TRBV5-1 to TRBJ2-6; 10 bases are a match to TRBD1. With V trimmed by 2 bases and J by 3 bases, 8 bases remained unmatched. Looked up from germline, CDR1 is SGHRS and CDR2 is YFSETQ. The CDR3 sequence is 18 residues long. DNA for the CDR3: TGCGCCAGCAGCTTAGACCGGGACAGGGGAATTGGGGCCAACGTCCTGACTTTC. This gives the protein CASSLDRDRGIGANVLTF. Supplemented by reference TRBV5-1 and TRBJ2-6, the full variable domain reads KAGVTQTPRYLIKTRGQQVTLSCSPISGHRSVSWYQQTPGQGLQFLFEYFSETQRNKGNFPGRFSGRQFSNSRSEMNVSTLELGDSALYLCASSLDRDRGIGANVLTFGAGSRLTVL.

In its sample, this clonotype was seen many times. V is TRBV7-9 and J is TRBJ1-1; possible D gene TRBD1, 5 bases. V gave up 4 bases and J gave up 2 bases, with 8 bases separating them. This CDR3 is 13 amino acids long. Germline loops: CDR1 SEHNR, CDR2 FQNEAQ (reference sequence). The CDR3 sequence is CASSWGDNTEAFF. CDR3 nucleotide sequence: TGTGCCAGCAGCTGGGGCGATAACACTGAAGCTTTCTTT.

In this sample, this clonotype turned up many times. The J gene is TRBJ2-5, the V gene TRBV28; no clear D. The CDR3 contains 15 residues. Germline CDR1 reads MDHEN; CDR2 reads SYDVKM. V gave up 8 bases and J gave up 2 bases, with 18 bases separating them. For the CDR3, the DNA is TGTGCCAGCCCCCCCACGGGTTGGAAGCAAGAGACCCAGTACTTC. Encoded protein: CASPPTGWKQETQYF.

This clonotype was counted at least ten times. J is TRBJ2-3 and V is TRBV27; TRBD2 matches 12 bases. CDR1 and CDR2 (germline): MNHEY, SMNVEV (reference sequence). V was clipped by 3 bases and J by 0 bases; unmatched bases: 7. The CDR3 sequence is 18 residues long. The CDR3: CASSLTNLAGGSTDTQYF. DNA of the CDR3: TGTGCCAGCAGTTTGACCAACCTAGCGGGGGGGAGCACAGATACGCAGTATTTT.

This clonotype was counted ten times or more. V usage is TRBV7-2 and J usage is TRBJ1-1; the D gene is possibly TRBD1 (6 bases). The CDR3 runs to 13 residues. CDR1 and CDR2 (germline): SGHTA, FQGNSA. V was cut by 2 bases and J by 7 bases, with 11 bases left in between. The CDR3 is CASSLSRGVEAFF. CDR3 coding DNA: TGTGCCAGCAGCTTAAGCAGGGGTGTTGAAGCTTTCTTT.